One TCR beta chain is described in this entry. Its antigen is not known. Germline V gene sequence: CDR1 MNHEY, CDR2 SVGAGI. The CDR3 runs to 13 residues. V shed 6 bases and J shed 4 bases, with 12 bases lying between them. These data originate in a study of cytomegalovirus exposure and HLA in healthy donors. The study's findings and limits: Several top significant clusters appeared, in a later analysis, to be linked to common viral pathogens.

PCR was performed using 60 Vbeta and 13 Jbeta primers. Clones were sequenced by immunoSEQ multiplex PCR, and TCRdb holds only the in-frame ones, with some missing. This repertoire includes just over 80,000 clones. This clonotype originated in a woman aged 30 to 39 in good health and CMV-seronegative. The V call is TRBV6-5, the J call TRBJ1-1, with a tentative D call TRBD1 (6 bases). The sample taken for sequencing was PBMCs. CDR3 sequence: CASRPGGATEAFF. Here the CDR3 DNA reads TGTGCCAGCAGACCGGGGGGGGCCACTGAAGCTTTCTTT.